This T cell receptor beta chain stems from a study of blood T cells in healthy people across ages (dated by TCRdb to between 2014 and 2016). Background for the entire study: In model experiments, template switching captured roughly one uniquely barcoded TCR beta cDNA molecule for every two T cells. To track age-related changes in TCR beta repertoire diversity, the study relied on deep sequencing normalized with unique cDNA molecular identifiers. Donors were grouped into four age groups: young (average 16 years), middle-aged (39), aged (62) and long-lived (approximately 78). To avoid experimental bias, donors of different ages were distributed randomly across sequencing lanes. For two donors (one aged 18 to 30 and one aged 80 or older), the study analyzed two additional independent replicas of 1 million unique cDNA reads from the same blood draw. Study-level results and caveats: A strong correlation was found between observed TCR beta diversity and the percentage of naive T cells measured by flow cytometry. Estimates of total diversity from one million sequenced T cells were regarded as lower bounds and underestimates. Because donor CMV infection status was unknown, age-related changes in expanded clonotypes were potentially confounded. Since profiling was done on bulk unsorted PBMCs, naive and antigen-experienced compartments could not be conclusively compared. The long-lived group showed more naive CD4+ T cells, fewer expanded clones and increased TCR diversity than the aged group, suggesting age selection. Observed TCR beta diversity per million T cells fell roughly linearly with age, and a significant reduction was already apparent by age roughly 40.

Systemically healthy Caucasian individuals from Russia, roughly 40 in total and aged roughly 6 to 100 years, were included as donors. Each donor gave ten milliliters of peripheral blood, collected into EDTA-treated Vacutainer tubes. Ficoll-Paque density-gradient centrifugation was used to isolate PBMCs, with at least 6.5 million per sample. Total RNA, at least 6 micrograms per sample, was extracted from PBMCs with Trizol reagent. Naive CD45RAhigh/CD27high T cell percentages were measured by flow cytometry on a PBMC aliquot from every donor. This clonotype occurred many times. Its antigen remains unidentified. Base qualities are not provided; no much larger clone lies one nucleotide away. The library was generated by 5' RACE. TCRdb shows the sequencer as Illumina HiSeq 2500. The second PCR ran for roughly 7 to 12 cycles and used a J-beta primer mix along with a sample-barcoded 5' primer. A unique molecular identifier was introduced onto each TCR beta cDNA molecule by a template-switch 5' adaptor carrying 12 random nucleotides. Each sample yielded at least 2.5 million CDR3-containing paired-end reads. The Mint cDNA synthesis kit, primed by a TRBC-specific oligonucleotide, was used to synthesize first-strand cDNA from all RNA. After uracil-DNA glycosylase treatment, a first 18-cycle PCR used universal primers M1SS and BC2_uni_R on all cDNA. The source study handled its data this way. Normalization of each sample was performed by random selection of 1 million high-quality reads, each carrying a distinct molecular identifier. Instead of being binned into consensus sequences, reads that shared molecular identifiers were thrown out. CDR3 identification, clonotype clustering and error correction used MiTCR with a Q25 quality threshold and the strictest error-elimination algorithm. A nonparametric unseen species model with Euler transformation was used to estimate lower-bound total TCR beta diversity. Clones were called with MiXCR by TCRdb after fastp trimmed the public reads at Q25, and only in-frame beta chains were retained. CDR3 protein duplicates are merged, each entry listing the most common genes and DNA. These V and J calls originate from TCRdb's pipeline instead of the authors' own analysis. The sample profile shows roughly 1.7 million distinct CDR3 sequences; about 31% of them were found once. The leading ten clones occupy roughly 10% of the sample.

Between the V and J ends, shortened by 5 bases and 2 bases respectively, the junction contains 11 bases. From a lookup of the germline V gene, CDR1 and CDR2 are SGHDT and YYEEEE. Inclusive of the bounding cysteine and phenylalanine, the CDR3 is 14 residues long. The only DNA kept is the CDR3, 42 bases in frame from the first base. This sequence was found in a woman aged 25 to 39 in good health. The sequenced sample was blood. The V gene is TRBV5-6 and the J gene is TRBJ1-5; the D gene is not confidently resolved. In nucleotide form, the sequence is TGTGCCAGCAGTCGGAAGGGTGGCAATCAGCCCCAGCATTTT. The resulting protein is CASSRKGGNQPQHF.